These 14 T cell receptor beta chains share one sample of origin, sequenced in a study of T cell responses to AZD1222 COVID-19 vaccine (dated by TCRdb to the early 2020s). Library preparation used the immunoSEQ multiplex PCR assay. In TCRdb, the immuneACCESS table is reduced to in-frame sequences with V and J assigned. These tables do not hold every clone; where another copy was compared, an unresolved V gene accounts for under half, and the others remain unexplained. Counted in this sample were about 120,000 clones; approximately 85% of them appeared once. The ten largest clones take up less than 10% of the sample. In the paper's terms, the time point label means: baseline before first vaccination. The sample here was peripheral blood, taken on day 0 of AZD1222 vaccination. The receptors stem from an adult in good health.

V usage is TRBV6-6 and J usage is TRBJ1-6; TRBD1 aligns across 9 bases. Losses at the gene ends were 5 bases for V and 1 base for J; bases not matched to a gene: 12. Germline lookup yields CDR1 MNHNY and CDR2 SVGAGI (reference sequence). CDR3 length equals 19 residues. The CDR3 coding sequence is TGTGCCAGCAGTCGGACAGGGGAAAAACTATATTCCTATAATTCACCCCTCCACTTT. This sequence encodes CASSRTGEKLYSYNSPLHF.

This clone was recorded once. CDR3 sequence: CASSATDRERAFF. Written as DNA, the CDR3 is TGTGCCAGCAGTGCAACCGACAGGGAAAGGGCTTTCTTT. V usage is TRBV25-1 and J usage is TRBJ1-1, with 7 positions matching TRBD1. Germline V CDR1 and CDR2: MGHDK, SYGVNS. J was trimmed by 11 bases and V by 4 bases; bases with no gene match: 10. The length of the CDR3 is 13 residues.

This chain uses TRBV13 with TRBJ2-3, with a possible D match to TRBD2 (6 bases). Germline-derived CDR1 and CDR2 are PRHDT and FYEKMQ (reference sequence). V was shortened by 5 bases and J by 1 base, with 7 bases between the two germline ends. The CDR3 totals 13 residues. In DNA, the CDR3 is TGTGCCAGCAGCGAGCGGGGCACAGATACGCAGTATTTT. The encoded protein is CASSERGTDTQYF. The full variable domain, in which reference TRBV13 and TRBJ2-3 provide the parts outside the CDR3, is AAGVIQSPRHLIKEKRETATLKCYPIPRHDTVYWYQQGPGQDPQFLISFYEKMQSDKGSIPDRFSAQQFSDYHSELNMSSLELGDSALYFCASSERGTDTQYFGPGTRLTVL.

This clone was seen more than once but under ten times. The rearrangement links TRBV13 to TRBJ1-1; tentative D call: TRBD1 (5 bases). V was pared by 3 bases and J by 7 bases, with 12 bases between. From germline, CDR1 is PRHDT and CDR2 FYEKMQ (reference sequence). This CDR3 region has 13 residues. The CDR3 DNA follows: TGTGCCAGCAGCTTTAGGGGTCATAATGAAGCTTTCTTT. Translating gives CASSFRGHNEAFF.

The CDR3 region is CASSPGRSNEKLFF. CDR3 DNA: TGTGCCAGCAGCCCGGGACGCTCTAATGAAAAACTGTTTTTT. The chain links TRBV7-9 to TRBJ1-4; tentatively, D is TRBD1 (5 bases). Trimming left V 5 bases short and J 3 bases short, with 10 bases between. The CDR3 sequence is 14 residues long. The V gene's germline CDR1 is SEHNR and CDR2 FQNEAQ (reference sequence). Full variable domain (missing parts from reference TRBV7-9 and TRBJ1-4): DTGVSQNPRHKITKRGQNVTFRCDPISEHNRLYWYRQTLGQGPEFLTYFQNEAQLEKSRLLSDRFSAERPKGSFSTLEIQRTEQGDSAMYLCASSPGRSNEKLFFGSGTQLSVL.

The table lists this clone with a few counts. The V call is TRBV5-1, the J call TRBJ1-1; TRBD1 is a possible D gene (5 bases). The V end lost 0 bases, the J end lost 5 bases, and 20 bases lay between the germline ends. The V gene's germline CDR1 is SGHRS and CDR2 YFSETQ. CDR3 length equals 17 residues. CDR3 in DNA: TGCGCCAGCAGCTTGGCCGTCGGATGGGGCGGAGGTACTGAAGCTTTCTTT. This codes for CASSLAVGWGGGTEAFF.

The chain has TRBV6-5 and TRBJ2-7; D possibly uses TRBD1 or TRBD2 (5 bases each). This CDR3 has 13 amino acids. Trimming took 7 bases from V and 1 from J, leaving 11 bases between them. The germline V gene encodes CDR1 MNHEY and CDR2 SVGAGI. The CDR3 bases are TGTGCCAGCAAACCCGAGGGGTCCTACGAGCAGTACTTC. It is translated as CASKPEGSYEQYF.

This clone has a handful of counts. The rearrangement uses TRBV11-2 and TRBJ2-2, with D unclear. The CDR3 is made up of 14 amino acids. Germline V gene sequence: CDR1 SGHAT, CDR2 FQNNGV. The V end was cut by 6 bases, the J end by 4 bases, with 12 bases between. The CDR3 loop is CASRLVDRTGELFF. The DNA of the CDR3 is TGTGCCAGCAGGTTGGTGGACCGCACCGGGGAGCTGTTTTTT.

The chain carries TRBV7-9 and TRBJ1-1; D perhaps matches TRBD1 (6 bases). V was shortened by 2 bases and J by 4 bases, with 17 bases between the two germline ends. This CDR3 is built from 16 residues. Germline CDR1 reads SEHNR; CDR2 reads FQNEAQ (reference sequence). CDR3 residues: CASSLFGGRLSTEAFF. CDR3 bases: TGTGCCAGCAGCTTATTCGGGGGGCGTTTGAGCACTGAAGCTTTCTTT.

The V and J genes are TRBV5-1 and TRBJ2-1; a weak D match, TRBD2 (6 bases). Per the germline V gene, CDR1 is SGHRS and CDR2 is YFSETQ. The CDR3 contains 16 residues. Between the trimmed V and J ends, which lost 4 bases and 7 bases, there was a span of 21 bases. CDR3 in amino acids: CASSPGNEGGKNEQFF. The CDR3 DNA follows: TGCGCCAGCAGCCCGGGGAATGAGGGAGGAAAAAATGAGCAGTTCTTC.

This chain uses TRBV5-6 with TRBJ2-7, with D tentatively TRBD1 or TRBD2 (5 bases each). V was clipped by 3 bases and J by 0 bases, with 13 bases between them. The CDR3 totals 15 residues. Germline V gene data show CDR1 as SGHDT and CDR2 as YYEEEE. The CDR3 nucleotides read TGTGCCAGCAGCTCGCTGAGGGGAGTCTCCTACGAGCAGTACTTC. Translating gives CASSSLRGVSYEQYF.

The rearrangement joins TRBV5-1 to TRBJ1-1; no clear D gene. The CDR3 contains 14 residues. The germline CDR1 and CDR2 sequences are SGHRS and YFSETQ. V was shortened by 4 bases and J by 0 bases, with 10 bases between the two germline ends. The CDR3 DNA reads TGCGCCAGCAGCCCATCCACCCTGAACACTGAAGCTTTCTTT. Encoded protein: CASSPSTLNTEAFF.

The chain carries TRBV19 and TRBJ2-7; the D gene could be TRBD1 or TRBD2 (6 bases each). The CDR3 length is 13 residues. Germline V gene lookup returns CDR1 LNHDA and CDR2 SQIVND (reference sequence). V was shortened by 3 bases and J by 3 bases, with 9 bases between the two germline ends. The CDR3: CASSIEGGYEQYF. CDR3 coding DNA: TGTGCCAGTAGTATCGAGGGGGGCTACGAGCAGTACTTC.

V and J are TRBV5-4 and TRBJ2-1; unclear D gene. Trimming removed 4 bases at V and 2 bases at J, with 16 bases between. Germline CDR1 and CDR2: SGHNT and YYREEE (reference sequence). This CDR3 has 16 amino acids. CDR3 sequence (DNA): TGTGCCAGCAGCCGCGACCCCCTGGCCACCTACAATGAGCAGTTCTTC. It specifies CASSRDPLATYNEQFF.